This TCR beta chain stems from a study of T cell responses to AZD1222 COVID-19 vaccine (TCRdb year 2021). In terms of the full investigation: TCR sequencing was performed for 230 to 250 trial participants, of whom some 200 were given two doses of AZD1222 and about 25 were given two doses of MenACWY control vaccine. Trial participants were enrolled into age subgroups of 18-55, 56-69 and 70-plus years, which contained about 150, 27 and 61 TCR-sequenced participants, respectively.

A word on this clone: Its antigen is unknown. No base quality values were provided; no much bigger clone lies one nucleotide off.

The sample's time point label, in plain terms: about 28 days (+/-7) after the second vaccine dose. AZD1222 recipients whose second dose came at about 4 weeks and those whose second dose came at about 12 weeks were combined into one group, since spike-specific TCR depth and breadth did not differ between the two schedules. The vaccinee samples were drawn from two UK trials, COV001 and COV002, one of which was a single-blind randomized controlled phase 2/3 trial testing AZD1222 (ChAdOx1 nCoV-19) in healthy adults. Trial participant PBMC samples were collected at day 0 and day 28 after the second dose for TCRbeta chain sequencing. The CDR3 regions of human TCRbeta chains were analyzed by immunosequencing. In the source study's methods: Repertoire TCRs were checked for matches against a reference library of SARS-CoV-2-specific TCRs that had been generated using the MIRA antigen-specificity platform. Breadth was defined as the fraction of unique TCRs that were SARS-CoV-2-associated. Depth was defined as the fraction of total T cells that were SARS-CoV-2-associated. Using the MIRA data, every spike-specific TCR was mapped to the spike region that the TCR reacted to and assigned to either a CD4 or a CD8 class. Log10-transformed breadth and depth values were compared by one-way ANOVA with Sidak's multiple comparisons tests. As stored in TCRdb, this immuneACCESS dataset retains in-frame rearrangements with V and J assigned. A fraction of the clones does not appear; measured against another copy, unresolved V genes explain less than half of the discrepancy, and the remainder lacks a known reason. V and J calls and clone size are given by that table; D and trimming were obtained from the DNA. This sample holds some 130,000 clones; 92% were observed only once. The ten largest account for around 3.3% of the sample.

V is trimmed back by 3 bases and J by 4 bases, and the junction contains 3 bases that no gene match accounts for. The germline V gene yields SGHRS for CDR1 and YFSETQ for CDR2. The CDR3 runs 15 residues from the cysteine to the phenylalanine. The only DNA kept is the CDR3, 45 bases in frame from the first base. Study-level results and caveats: The 56-69-year group was small, and its depth increase did not reach significance, likely because of low power. CD4 TCRs associated with the vaccine covered the entire spike protein, and the dominant responses were in regions 160-218 and 743-854. Reportedly, close to half of the unique spike-specific TCRs recognized epitopes lying outside the regions that are mutated in the B.1.351 and B.1.1.7 variants. Only 5 to 7 AZD1222 recipients were SARS-CoV-2 seropositive at baseline, limiting conclusions about previously exposed vaccinees. After two AZD1222 doses, both the breadth and the depth of spike-specific TCRs were significantly higher than at day 0 and than in MenACWY recipients. Participants were mostly white British and included more females than males, and it was suggested by the authors that clonal diversity may have been underestimated. No day 14 peak-response samples were available, so repertoires were characterized only after the peak T cell response.

Sequences were derived from peripheral blood, sampled 28 days after the second AZD1222 dose. The V and J segments used are TRBV5-1 and TRBJ2-1; TRBD2 agrees with 11 junctional bases. The clonotype comes from an adult who received the AZD1222 COVID-19 vaccine. The bases are TGCGCCAGCAGCTCCGGGACTAGCGGTTACAATGAGCAGTTCTTC. Its coded protein is CASSSGTSGYNEQFF.